The 2 T cell receptor beta chains given below trace back to one sample, sequenced in a study of coeliac disease. Their recognized antigens are unknown. Only in-frame clones appear in the TCRdb table, and some are missing; sequencing was by immunoSEQ multiplex PCR. The table includes 2,500 to 3,000 clones, around half detected once. Study-level findings and limits: Control samples showed higher TRB and TRG clonality than intraepithelial and lamina propria samples in active celiac disease.

Sequencing was done on a sample of intraepithelial lymphocytes from the gut. These receptors all come from a man between 50 and 59 years old with active celiac disease.

The chain joins TRBV27 to TRBJ2-1; D is perhaps TRBD1 (6 bases). The CDR3 consists of 12 residues. Germline V gene data show CDR1 as MNHEY and CDR2 as SMNVEV (reference sequence). V dropped 11 bases and J dropped 5 bases, with 13 bases sitting between them. For the CDR3, the DNA is TGTGCCGAAGGTGCAGGGGACAATGAGCAGTTCTTC. It specifies CAEGAGDNEQFF.

The chain carries TRBV5-4 and TRBJ1-3, with TRBD1 matching over 11 bases. The CDR3 consists of 16 residues. V gave up 3 bases and J gave up 2 bases; unmatched junction bases: 4. Germline V lookup: CDR1 SGHNT, CDR2 YYREEE (reference sequence). The CDR3 loop is CASSSRGQGAGNTIYF. The CDR3 DNA follows: TGTGCCAGCAGCTCCAGGGGACAGGGGGCTGGAAACACCATATATTTT.